The 25 T cell receptor beta chains reported below all come from one sample, sequenced in a study of blood T cell repertoires in COVID-19. Repertoires were generated with immunoSEQ multiplex PCR, while TCRdb's copy carries only in-frame clones and drops some. The sample contains hundreds of thousands of clones, around 86% of which appear only once. The sequenced sample was peripheral blood. The receptors were gathered from a woman in her sixties or seventies who had recovered from COVID-19.

The rearrangement joins TRBV21-1 to TRBJ1-2; TRBD1 is the table's D call, not checked against the DNA. TRBV21-1 is a pseudogene. The CDR3 is 21 residues long. The CDR3 DNA follows: TGTGCCAGCAGCAAAGCCGGGACAGGTATAGGTTCCTTTCTACTTAACTATGGCTACACCTTC. Protein: CASSKAGTGIGSFLLNYGYTF.

This clone was recorded only once. CDR3 in amino acids: CASSEGQGAQPQHF. The CDR3 nucleotides read TGTGCCAGCAGTGAAGGTCAGGGGGCACAGCCCCAGCATTTT. The V and J genes are TRBV6-1 and TRBJ1-5, with 8 positions matching TRBD1. This CDR3 comprises 14 residues. V dropped 1 base and J dropped 7; count of bases not matched to a gene: 3. Germline V gene data show CDR1 as MNHNS and CDR2 as SASEGT.

The table lists this clone with a few counts. V and J are TRBV3-1 (or the pseudogene TRBV3-2) and TRBJ2-5; 13 bases map to TRBD2. The CDR3 sequence is 16 residues long. The germline CDR1 and CDR2 sequences are LGHDT and YNNKEL (reference sequence). With V trimmed by 4 bases and J by 5 bases, 7 bases remained unmatched. The CDR3 protein is CASSPYSTSGGETQYF. The DNA of the CDR3 is TGTGCCAGCAGCCCCTATTCGACTAGCGGGGGGGAGACCCAGTACTTC.

The sample holds one count of this clone. This sequence joins TRBV2 and TRBJ2-5; possible D gene TRBD1, 6 bases. This CDR3 comprises 13 residues. Trimming took 6 bases from V and 4 from J, leaving 12 bases between them. Germline V gives CDR1 SNHLY, CDR2 FYNNEI. CDR3 DNA: TGTGCCAGCAGAGAGGGGGTGGGAGAGACCCAGTACTTC. This encodes CASREGVGETQYF.

This chain joins TRBV28 and TRBJ1-1; a possible D gene is TRBD1 (6 bases). Germline V CDR1 and CDR2: MDHEN, SYDVKM. Trimming took 5 bases from V and 5 from J, leaving 15 bases between them. The CDR3 loop spans 14 amino acids. The CDR3 here is CASSETPGETEAFF. The CDR3 coding sequence is TGTGCCAGCAGTGAGACGCCAGGGGAAACTGAAGCTTTCTTT.

This clone has just one count. The J gene is TRBJ2-2, the V gene TRBV4-1, with D perhaps TRBD1 (5 bases). The CDR3 length is 15 residues. The germline CDR1 and CDR2 sequences are MGHRA and YSYEKL. V was trimmed by 5 bases and J by 7 bases, leaving 17 bases between them. The CDR3 nucleotides are TGCGCCAGCAGCAGGTCCTGGGGCTTGGGCGGGGAGCTGTTTTTT. Its protein is CASSRSWGLGGELFF.

J is TRBJ1-1 and V is TRBV12-3 or TRBV12-4; TRBD1 agrees at 8 bases. CDR3 size: 13 residues. The V gene end was trimmed by 6 bases and the J gene end by 4 bases; junction bases not matched to a gene: 4. In DNA, the CDR3 is TGTGCCAGCAGGGGGACAGGAGGCACTGAAGCTTTCTTT. It yields the protein CASRGTGGTEAFF.

In nucleotides, the CDR3 is TGTGCCAGCTCACCAGGACATAGCTACCAAGAGACCCAGTACTTC. This encodes CASSPGHSYQETQYF. V is TRBV18 and J is TRBJ2-5; tentatively, D is TRBD1 (5 bases). This CDR3 spans 15 amino acids. V lost 2 bases, J lost 0 bases, and 10 bases lay in between. In germline, CDR1 is KGHSH, CDR2 LQKENI.

The V gene is TRBV19, the J gene TRBJ1-1, with D maybe TRBD1 (6 bases). The CDR3 covers 14 residues. Germline CDR1 is LNHDA and CDR2 is SQIVND (reference sequence). The DNA of the CDR3 is TGTGCAGCGGGGGGGCTTGGGGTGAACACTGAAGCTTTCTTT. It encodes CAAGGLGVNTEAFF.

This clone was recorded only once. CDR3 in amino acids: CASSFGGRGYEQYF. The DNA for the CDR3 is TGCGCCAGCAGCTTTGGAGGACGGGGCTACGAGCAGTACTTC. The rearrangement uses TRBV5-1 and TRBJ2-7, with D possibly being TRBD2 (5 bases). The V gene lost 2 bases and the J gene lost 3 bases, with 12 bases spanning the gap. Germline V CDR1 and CDR2: SGHRS, YFSETQ. The CDR3 contains 14 residues.

The chain combines TRBV10-3 with TRBJ2-2, with 13 bases identical to TRBD2. The CDR3 totals 18 residues. Looked up from germline, CDR1 is ENHRY and CDR2 is SYGVKD. Trimming took 6 bases from V and 1 from J; bases not matched to a gene: 8. The CDR3 nucleotides read TGTGCCATCAGCGCCTATCGGACTAGCGGGGGGAACACCGGGGAGCTGTTTTTT. This sequence encodes CAISAYRTSGGNTGELFF.

Note on this clone: Germline and junction disagree at one end, which may indicate a read error. The chain links TRBV5-8 to TRBJ2-7; maybe TRBD1 (6 bases). CDR3 size: 12 residues. Germline V CDR1 and CDR2: SGHTS, YDEGEE. The CDR3 region is CASSFGATSRGF. CDR3 in DNA: TGTGCCAGCAGCTTTGGTGCTACGAGCAGGGGTTTC.

The chain combines TRBV5-3 with TRBJ2-7, with D possibly being TRBD2 (6 bases). Being an ORF, TRBV5-3 has a function that is uncertain. This CDR3 spans 21 amino acids. V gave up 2 bases and J gave up 4 bases, with 34 bases separating them. The CDR3 loop reads CARSFSIIRWRGLKTGYEQYF. In nucleotides, the CDR3 is TGTGCCAGAAGCTTTTCAATAATCCGTTGGCGGGGATTAAAAACGGGATACGAGCAGTACTTC.

The chain carries TRBV11-3 and TRBJ2-2; 8 bases are shared with TRBD2. J was trimmed by 5 bases and V by 5 bases; bases with no gene match: 7. Germline-derived CDR1 and CDR2 are SGHNT and YENEEA. The CDR3 runs to 15 residues. DNA for the CDR3: TGTGCCAGCAGCGGCCCGGGCGGGGGGACCGGGGAGCTGTTTTTT. This codes for CASSGPGGGTGELFF.

In its sample, this clone was seen a few times. The chain has TRBV7-3 and TRBJ1-3, with no clear D. There are 14 residues in the CDR3. V lost 4 bases, J lost 2 bases, and 9 bases lay in between. Germline V lookup: CDR1 SGHTA, CDR2 FQGTGA. Here the CDR3 reads CASSSGVAGNTIYF. CDR3 DNA sequence: TGTGCCAGCAGCTCGGGAGTTGCTGGAAACACCATATATTTT.

The rearrangement uses TRBV6-5 and TRBJ2-2; 10 nucleotides line up with TRBD1. The CDR3 runs to 15 residues. Per germline, CDR1 MNHEY and CDR2 SVGAGI. V trimming: 2 bases; J trimming: 8 bases; junction bases outside the gene matches: 5. The DNA of the CDR3 is TGTGCCAGCAGTTACCCGACAGGGGGCCTAGGGGAGCTGTTTTTT. This gives the protein CASSYPTGGLGELFF.

V gene TRBV27 combines with J gene TRBJ1-5; 7 bases are shared with TRBD1. This CDR3 spans 15 amino acids. CDR1 is MNHEY, CDR2 SMNVEV, per germline (reference sequence). The V gene end was trimmed by 5 bases and the J gene end by 0 bases; junction bases not matched to a gene: 4. CDR3 in amino acids: CASSQDRSSNQPQHF. The CDR3 nucleotides are TGTGCCAGCAGTCAGGACAGGAGTAGCAATCAGCCCCAGCATTTT.

The V call is TRBV6-5, the J call TRBJ1-6, with D unresolved. Germline CDR1 is MNHEY and CDR2 is SVGAGI. The CDR3 covers 14 residues. The V gene lost 7 bases and the J gene lost 6 bases, with 13 bases spanning the gap. The CDR3 nucleotides read TGTGCCAGCACTCCTCGAGGGCTTAATTCACCCCTCCACTTT. Protein product: CASTPRGLNSPLHF.

V and J are TRBV20-1 and TRBJ1-6; no clear D gene. This CDR3 has 11 amino acids. The V gene lost 3 bases and the J gene lost 9 bases, with 6 bases spanning the gap. CDR1 is DFQATT and CDR2 is SNEGSKA in the germline V gene (reference sequence). CDR3 nucleotides: TGCAGTGCTAGTATCGGTTCACCCCTCCACTTT. Its protein product is CSASIGSPLHF.

V usage is TRBV6-2 or TRBV6-3 and J usage is TRBJ2-7; D remains unclear. The CDR3 consists of 12 residues. Germline CDR1 MNHEY, CDR2 SVGEGT. V dropped 1 base and J dropped 4 bases, with 5 bases sitting between them. In nucleotides, the CDR3 is TGTGCCAGCAGTTACTTTCAGTACGAGCAGTACTTC. It codes for CASSYFQYEQYF.

The CDR3 DNA reads TGTGCCAGCCTTGAGGTTAAAGGACTAGCCGTCTACAATGAGCAGTTCTTC. Protein: CASLEVKGLAVYNEQFF. This chain links TRBV18 with TRBJ2-1; TRBD2 matches 8 bases. The CDR3 consists of 17 residues. V lost 8 bases to trimming and J lost 3 bases; unmatched junction nucleotides: 15. In germline, CDR1 is KGHSH, CDR2 LQKENI.

This chain links TRBV2 with TRBJ1-6; unclear D gene. The CDR3 is made up of 15 amino acids. In germline, CDR1 is SNHLY, CDR2 FYNNEI. V was clipped by 1 base and J by 3 bases, with 7 bases between them. The DNA for the CDR3 is TGTGCCAGCAGTGAAGGGCGGATCTATAATTCACCCCTCCACTTT. Amino acid sequence: CASSEGRIYNSPLHF.

The CDR3 region is CASSRDGRGEQYF. CDR3 DNA sequence: TGTGCCAGCAGTAGGGACGGGAGGGGGGAGCAGTACTTC. The chain uses TRBV12-3 or TRBV12-4 and TRBJ2-7; the match to TRBD2 covers 8 bases. The V segment lost 5 bases and the J segment 7 bases; nucleotides outside the gene matches: 7. The CDR3 contains 13 residues.

The V and J genes are TRBV6-5 and TRBJ1-6; no reliable D call. The CDR3 extends over 13 amino acids. Germline CDR1 MNHEY, CDR2 SVGAGI. V was pared by 6 bases and J by 7 bases, with 10 bases between. The chain's CDR3 is CASSLNPNSPLHF. Written as DNA, the CDR3 is TGTGCCAGCAGCCTAAATCCGAATTCACCCCTCCACTTT.

Here the CDR3 reads CAIRGTGADTQYF. In DNA, the CDR3 is TGTGCCATCAGAGGGACAGGCGCAGATACGCAGTATTTT. The chain has TRBV10-3 and TRBJ2-3, with TRBD1 matching over 8 bases. Losses at the gene ends were 6 bases for V and 4 bases for J; bases not matched to a gene: 3. CDR3 length: 13 amino acids. Germline V gene sequence: CDR1 ENHRY, CDR2 SYGVKD.